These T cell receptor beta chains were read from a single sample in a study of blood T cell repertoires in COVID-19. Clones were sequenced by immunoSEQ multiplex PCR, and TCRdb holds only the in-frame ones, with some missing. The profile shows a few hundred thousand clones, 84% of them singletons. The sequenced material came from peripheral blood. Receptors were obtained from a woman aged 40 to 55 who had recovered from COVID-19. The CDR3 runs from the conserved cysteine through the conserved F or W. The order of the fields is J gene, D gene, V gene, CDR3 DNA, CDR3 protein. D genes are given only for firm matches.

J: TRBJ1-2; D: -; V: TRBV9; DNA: TGTGCCAGCAGCGATATCACAGGGTATCATGGCTACACCTTC; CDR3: CASSDITGYHGYTF
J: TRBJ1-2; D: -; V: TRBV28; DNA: TGTGCCAGCAGTACAGGAGCAGGGGCGTACTATGGCTACACCTTC; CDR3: CASSTGAGAYYGYTF
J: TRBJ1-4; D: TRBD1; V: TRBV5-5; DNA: TGTGCCAGCAGCTTAAGGGGGCCGAGTAATGAAAAACTGTTTTTT; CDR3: CASSLRGPSNEKLFF
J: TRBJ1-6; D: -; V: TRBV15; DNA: TGTGCCACCAGCAGAGCGAATTCACCCCTCCACTTT; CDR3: CATSRANSPLHF
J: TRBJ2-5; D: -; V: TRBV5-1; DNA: TGCGCCAGCAGCTTGGTTGCGGGTAGAGAGACCCAGTACTTC; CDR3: CASSLVAGRETQYF
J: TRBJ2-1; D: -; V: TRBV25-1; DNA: TGTGCCACCAGCCTCACAGGGAATGAGCAGTTCTTC; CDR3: CATSLTGNEQFF
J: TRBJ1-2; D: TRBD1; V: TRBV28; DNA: TGTGCCAGCATGGCAGGGGGGAGGCGTGGCTACACCTTC; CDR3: CASMAGGRRGYTF
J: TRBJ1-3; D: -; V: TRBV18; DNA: TGTGCCAGCTCAAAAGGGAGCCACTCTGGAAACACCATATATTTT; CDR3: CASSKGSHSGNTIYF
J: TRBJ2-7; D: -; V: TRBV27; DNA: TGTGCCAGCAGACGAGACCGCGGGACGAAAAGCTACGAGCAGTACTTC; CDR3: CASRRDRGTKSYEQYF
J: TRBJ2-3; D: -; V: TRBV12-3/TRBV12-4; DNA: TGTGCCAGCAGCCCGGTCGGCACAGATACGCAGTATTTT; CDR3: CASSPVGTDTQYF
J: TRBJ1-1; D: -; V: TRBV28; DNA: TGTGCCAGCAGTTATGGAGGCCCGAACACTGAAGCTTTCTTT; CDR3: CASSYGGPNTEAFF